Below, 23 T cell receptor beta chains from the same sample are listed, as sequenced in a study of cytomegalovirus exposure and HLA in healthy donors. A multiplex PCR was run with 60 Vbeta primers and 13 Jbeta primers. Data came from immunoSEQ multiplex PCR; TCRdb stores just in-frame clones and leaves some out. This table has some 130,000 clones, 65% to 85% appearing once. Sequences were obtained from PBMCs. These TCRs come from a man aged 18 to 30 in good health and CMV-seronegative.

The V call is TRBV11-3, the J call TRBJ1-2; D perhaps matches TRBD1 (5 bases). In germline, CDR1 is SGHNT, CDR2 YENEEA. This CDR3 comprises 13 residues. The V end was cut by 2 bases, the J end by 6 bases, with 10 bases between. The CDR3 spells CASSLRGQDGYTF. CDR3 nucleotide sequence: TGTGCCAGCAGCTTAAGGGGTCAGGATGGCTACACCTTC.

The rearrangement links TRBV4-3 to TRBJ2-7, with 9 bases lining up with TRBD1. CDR1 and CDR2 (germline): LGHNA, YSLEER. V shed 3 bases and J 0 bases; nucleotides not matched to a gene: 9. This CDR3 comprises 17 residues. The CDR3 DNA sequence: TGCGCCAGCAGCCAGGACCTTCGGGGACAGGGCTCCTACGAGCAGTACTTC. This translates into CASSQDLRGQGSYEQYF.

This chain joins TRBV29-1 and TRBJ2-1; D is unclear. Trimming took off 6 bases at V and 4 bases at J, with 22 bases between the two ends. The germline V gene has CDR1 SQVTM and CDR2 ANQGSEA. The CDR3 covers 16 residues. CDR3 in DNA: TGCAGCGTAGAGCCCGTGGGCCTAAGCCTTTACAATGAGCAGTTCTTC. This encodes CSVEPVGLSLYNEQFF.

CDR3 DNA sequence: TGTGCCAGCAGCTTGGAAATTGGGCCCCCCTACGAGCAGTACTTC. Encoded protein: CASSLEIGPPYEQYF. The chain is built from TRBV5-5 and TRBJ2-7; the D is unclear. The V and J ends lost 0 bases and 2 bases respectively, with 12 bases between them. The CDR3 totals 15 residues. Germline CDR1 and CDR2: SGHKS and YYEKEE (reference sequence).

The chain joins TRBV11-2 to TRBJ1-1; D is unclear. This CDR3 has 12 residues. The V end was cut by 3 bases, the J end by 3 bases, with 5 bases between. CDR1 and CDR2 from the germline V gene are SGHAT and FQNNGV. CDR3 sequence reads: CASSFSYTEAFF. Written as DNA, the CDR3 is TGTGCCAGCAGCTTTAGTTACACTGAAGCTTTCTTT.

The rearrangement joins TRBV2 to TRBJ2-6, with TRBD1 matching over 9 bases. Trimming cost V 6 bases and J 2 bases; bases outside gene matches: 5. Germline V lookup: CDR1 SNHLY, CDR2 FYNNEI. The CDR3 spans 16 residues. CDR3 residues: CASRDRGGPGANVLTF. The CDR3, as DNA: TGTGCCAGCAGGGACAGGGGCGGTCCTGGGGCCAACGTCCTGACTTTC. The full variable domain, rest sourced from reference TRBV2 and TRBJ2-6, is EPEVTQTPSHQVTQMGQEVILRCVPISNHLYFYWYRQILGQKVEFLVSFYNNEISEKSEIFDDQFSVERPDGSNFTLKIRSTKLEDSAMYFCASRDRGGPGANVLTFGAGSRLTVL.

V is TRBV4-2 and J is TRBJ1-6; tentatively, D is TRBD1 (5 bases). Germline values: CDR1 LGHNA, CDR2 YNFKEQ. The CDR3 is 14 residues long. The V end was cut by 1 base, the J end by 7 bases, with 8 bases between. CDR3 bases: TGTGCCAGCAGCCAAGGGGGGGACAATTCACCCCTCCACTTT. The encoded protein is CASSQGGDNSPLHF.

The V call is TRBV7-9, the J call TRBJ1-1; tentatively, D is TRBD1 (6 bases). The V gene's germline CDR1 is SEHNR and CDR2 FQNEAQ (reference sequence). This CDR3 region has 18 residues. DNA of the CDR3: TGTTCCCTCGGGGGGGCCCCTGGGACTAGTAGTAGCGACACTGAAGCTTTCTTT. Its translation is CSLGGAPGTSSSDTEAFF.

V and J are TRBV6-4 and TRBJ1-1; no clear D gene. Trimming took off 7 bases at V and 2 bases at J, with 11 bases between the two ends. CDR3 length: 13 amino acids. From germline, CDR1 is MRHNA and CDR2 SNTAGT. This CDR3 reads CASKENPNTEAFF. CDR3 nucleotide sequence: TGTGCCAGCAAGGAGAACCCTAACACTGAAGCTTTCTTT.

Here the CDR3 reads CASSPLGDTQYF. CDR3 nucleotides: TGTGCCAGCTCACCACTCGGAGATACGCAGTATTTT. The chain combines TRBV18 with TRBJ2-3, with D hard to call. CDR1 KGHSH and CDR2 LQKENI come from the germline V gene. Deletions cut 1 base from V and 5 bases from J, with 4 bases between. The CDR3 runs 12 residues. The full variable domain, in which reference TRBV18 and TRBJ2-3 provide the parts outside the CDR3, is NAGVMQNPRHLVRRRGQEARLRCSPMKGHSHVYWYRQLPEEGLKFMVYLQKENIIDESGMPKERFSAEFPKEGPSILRIQQVVRGDSAAYFCASSPLGDTQYFGPGTRLTVL.

This clone was seen once. V and J are TRBV10-3 and TRBJ2-7; 8 nucleotides line up with TRBD1. Trimming cost V 9 bases and J 3 bases; bases outside gene matches: 7. The CDR3 covers 13 residues. Germline loops: CDR1 ENHRY, CDR2 SYGVKD. The CDR3, as DNA: TGTGCCATTGGAGGACAGGGAGGCTACGAGCAGTACTTC. Translating it yields CAIGGQGGYEQYF.

The chain uses TRBV18 and TRBJ1-1, with D maybe TRBD1 (6 bases). Germline V gene lookup returns CDR1 KGHSH and CDR2 LQKENI. The CDR3 runs to 15 residues. Trimming left V 1 base short and J 0 bases short, with 9 bases between. The CDR3 bases are TGTGCCAGCTCACCACGAGAGGGGGTGAACACTGAAGCTTTCTTT. Protein product: CASSPREGVNTEAFF.

This clone was observed a handful of times. The chain couples TRBV4-1 to TRBJ2-1; the D gene is possibly TRBD2 (5 bases). The V gene's germline CDR1 is MGHRA and CDR2 YSYEKL. This CDR3 is 14 amino acids long. The ends were cut back, 4 bases at V and 4 bases at J, with 11 bases in the middle. The CDR3 loop is CASSPSGGYNEQFF. In nucleotides, the CDR3 is TGCGCCAGCAGCCCCAGCGGTGGGTACAATGAGCAGTTCTTC.

The chain combines TRBV4-3 with TRBJ1-1; TRBD1 is a possible D gene (6 bases). This CDR3 has 14 amino acids. In germline, CDR1 is LGHNA, CDR2 YSLEER. Trimming shortened V by 0 bases and J by 7 bases, and 12 bases separated the two germline ends. CDR3 coding DNA: TGCGCCAGCAGCCAAGACCCCACAGGGTTTGAAGCTTTCTTT. Its protein product is CASSQDPTGFEAFF.

This clone was seen just once. V and J are TRBV5-1 and TRBJ2-7; 9 nucleotides match TRBD1. Trimming took 0 bases from V and 3 from J; bases not matched to a gene: 7. The CDR3 extends over 16 amino acids. CDR1 and CDR2 from the germline V gene are SGHRS and YFSETQ. The CDR3 loop is CASSLGEDRGFYEQYF. The CDR3 coding sequence is TGCGCCAGCAGCTTGGGGGAGGACAGGGGATTCTACGAGCAGTACTTC.

J is TRBJ2-4 and V is TRBV6-4, with no clear D. CDR3 length: 15 residues. V was pared by 3 bases and J by 4 bases, with 13 bases between. Germline V gene sequence: CDR1 MRHNA, CDR2 SNTAGT. CDR3 amino acids: CASSDLEIGKNIQYF. Here the CDR3 DNA reads TGTGCCAGCAGTGATTTGGAGATCGGAAAAAACATTCAGTACTTC.

The rearrangement links TRBV6-5 to TRBJ2-3; a weak D match, TRBD2 (7 bases). Germline V lookup: CDR1 MNHEY, CDR2 SVGAGI. The CDR3 spans 16 residues. With 4 bases removed from V and 3 bases from J, the gap between germline ends came to 17 bases. CDR3 sequence reads: CASSFSVRGATDTQYF. CDR3 coding DNA: TGTGCCAGCAGTTTCTCAGTCCGGGGGGCGACAGATACGCAGTATTTT.

The J gene is TRBJ1-5, the V gene TRBV2, with 7 bases aligning to TRBD1. CDR1 SNHLY and CDR2 FYNNEI come from the germline V gene. The CDR3 extends over 15 amino acids. The J segment lost 7 bases and the V segment lost 6 bases, leaving 12 bases of the junction unmatched. The chain's CDR3 is CASSPNLGRGQPQHF. CDR3 coding DNA: TGTGCCAGCAGCCCAAACCTAGGCAGGGGGCAGCCCCAGCATTTT.

The rearrangement joins TRBV9 to TRBJ2-7, with D possibly TRBD1 on 6 matching bases. The CDR3 consists of 20 residues. Germline assignment: CDR1 SGDLS and CDR2 YYNGEE. V lost 6 bases and J lost 2, with 33 bases in between. The CDR3 DNA reads as TGTGCCAGCACCATAATGACGCGGGCTCTCAGGTACAGGGATCCCTACGAGCAGTACTTC. This translates into CASTIMTRALRYRDPYEQYF.

Worth noting for this clone: Distinct nucleotide sequences in the sample also encode this CDR3. The J gene is TRBJ1-2, the V gene TRBV5-1; a weak D match, TRBD1 (6 bases). This CDR3 region has 13 residues. Germline CDR1 reads SGHRS; CDR2 reads YFSETQ. V shed 0 bases and J shed 6 bases, with 9 bases lying between them. CDR3 coding DNA: TGCGCCAGCAGCTTGGGAACAGGGAATGGCTACACCTTC. It yields the protein CASSLGTGNGYTF. The entire variable domain, with the rest obtained from reference TRBV5-1 and TRBJ1-2, is as follows: KAGVTQTPRYLIKTRGQQVTLSCSPISGHRSVSWYQQTPGQGLQFLFEYFSETQRNKGNFPGRFSGRQFSNSRSEMNVSTLELGDSALYLCASSLGTGNGYTFGSGTRLTVV.

The V gene is TRBV29-1, the J gene TRBJ1-2, with TRBD1 as a possible D gene (6 bases). CDR1 SQVTM and CDR2 ANQGSEA come from the germline V gene. The CDR3 totals 12 residues. Trimming stripped 6 bases from V and 6 bases from J, with 14 bases between. DNA of the CDR3: TGCAGCGTGGCCAGGGGACGCGATGGCTACACCTTC. Translating it yields CSVARGRDGYTF.

This chain joins TRBV30 and TRBJ2-3; possible D gene TRBD1, 5 bases. The germline V gene has CDR1 GTSNPN and CDR2 SVGIG (reference sequence). The CDR3 extends over 16 amino acids. Trimming removed 0 bases from V and 3 bases from J, with 16 bases in between. The CDR3 loop is CAWSVLLTGKTDTQYF. The CDR3 region has the DNA TGTGCCTGGAGTGTACTCCTAACAGGAAAAACAGATACGCAGTATTTT.

The chain combines TRBV7-8 with TRBJ1-4; 8 bases line up with TRBD1. The length of the CDR3 is 16 residues. With 5 bases clipped from V and 8 bases from J, the junction kept 13 bases outside the gene matches. Looked up from germline, CDR1 is SGHVS and CDR2 is FQNEAQ. The chain's CDR3 is CASSHPHRGKGEKLFF. CDR3 DNA: TGTGCCAGCAGCCACCCGCACAGGGGGAAGGGCGAAAAACTGTTTTTT.